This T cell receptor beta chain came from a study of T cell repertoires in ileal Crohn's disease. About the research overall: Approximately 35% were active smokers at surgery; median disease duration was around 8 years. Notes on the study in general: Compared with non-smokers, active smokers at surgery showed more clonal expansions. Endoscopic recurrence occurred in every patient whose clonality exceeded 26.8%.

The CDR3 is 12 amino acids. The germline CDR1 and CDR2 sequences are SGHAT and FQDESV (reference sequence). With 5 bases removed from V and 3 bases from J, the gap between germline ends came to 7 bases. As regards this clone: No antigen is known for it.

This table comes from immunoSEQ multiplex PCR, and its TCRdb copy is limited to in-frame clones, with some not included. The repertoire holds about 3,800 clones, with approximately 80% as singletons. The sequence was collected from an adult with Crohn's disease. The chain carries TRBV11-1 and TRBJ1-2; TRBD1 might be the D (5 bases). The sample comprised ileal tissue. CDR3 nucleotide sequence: TGTGCCAGCAGCGGGACTTACTATGGCTACACCTTC. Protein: CASSGTYYGYTF.